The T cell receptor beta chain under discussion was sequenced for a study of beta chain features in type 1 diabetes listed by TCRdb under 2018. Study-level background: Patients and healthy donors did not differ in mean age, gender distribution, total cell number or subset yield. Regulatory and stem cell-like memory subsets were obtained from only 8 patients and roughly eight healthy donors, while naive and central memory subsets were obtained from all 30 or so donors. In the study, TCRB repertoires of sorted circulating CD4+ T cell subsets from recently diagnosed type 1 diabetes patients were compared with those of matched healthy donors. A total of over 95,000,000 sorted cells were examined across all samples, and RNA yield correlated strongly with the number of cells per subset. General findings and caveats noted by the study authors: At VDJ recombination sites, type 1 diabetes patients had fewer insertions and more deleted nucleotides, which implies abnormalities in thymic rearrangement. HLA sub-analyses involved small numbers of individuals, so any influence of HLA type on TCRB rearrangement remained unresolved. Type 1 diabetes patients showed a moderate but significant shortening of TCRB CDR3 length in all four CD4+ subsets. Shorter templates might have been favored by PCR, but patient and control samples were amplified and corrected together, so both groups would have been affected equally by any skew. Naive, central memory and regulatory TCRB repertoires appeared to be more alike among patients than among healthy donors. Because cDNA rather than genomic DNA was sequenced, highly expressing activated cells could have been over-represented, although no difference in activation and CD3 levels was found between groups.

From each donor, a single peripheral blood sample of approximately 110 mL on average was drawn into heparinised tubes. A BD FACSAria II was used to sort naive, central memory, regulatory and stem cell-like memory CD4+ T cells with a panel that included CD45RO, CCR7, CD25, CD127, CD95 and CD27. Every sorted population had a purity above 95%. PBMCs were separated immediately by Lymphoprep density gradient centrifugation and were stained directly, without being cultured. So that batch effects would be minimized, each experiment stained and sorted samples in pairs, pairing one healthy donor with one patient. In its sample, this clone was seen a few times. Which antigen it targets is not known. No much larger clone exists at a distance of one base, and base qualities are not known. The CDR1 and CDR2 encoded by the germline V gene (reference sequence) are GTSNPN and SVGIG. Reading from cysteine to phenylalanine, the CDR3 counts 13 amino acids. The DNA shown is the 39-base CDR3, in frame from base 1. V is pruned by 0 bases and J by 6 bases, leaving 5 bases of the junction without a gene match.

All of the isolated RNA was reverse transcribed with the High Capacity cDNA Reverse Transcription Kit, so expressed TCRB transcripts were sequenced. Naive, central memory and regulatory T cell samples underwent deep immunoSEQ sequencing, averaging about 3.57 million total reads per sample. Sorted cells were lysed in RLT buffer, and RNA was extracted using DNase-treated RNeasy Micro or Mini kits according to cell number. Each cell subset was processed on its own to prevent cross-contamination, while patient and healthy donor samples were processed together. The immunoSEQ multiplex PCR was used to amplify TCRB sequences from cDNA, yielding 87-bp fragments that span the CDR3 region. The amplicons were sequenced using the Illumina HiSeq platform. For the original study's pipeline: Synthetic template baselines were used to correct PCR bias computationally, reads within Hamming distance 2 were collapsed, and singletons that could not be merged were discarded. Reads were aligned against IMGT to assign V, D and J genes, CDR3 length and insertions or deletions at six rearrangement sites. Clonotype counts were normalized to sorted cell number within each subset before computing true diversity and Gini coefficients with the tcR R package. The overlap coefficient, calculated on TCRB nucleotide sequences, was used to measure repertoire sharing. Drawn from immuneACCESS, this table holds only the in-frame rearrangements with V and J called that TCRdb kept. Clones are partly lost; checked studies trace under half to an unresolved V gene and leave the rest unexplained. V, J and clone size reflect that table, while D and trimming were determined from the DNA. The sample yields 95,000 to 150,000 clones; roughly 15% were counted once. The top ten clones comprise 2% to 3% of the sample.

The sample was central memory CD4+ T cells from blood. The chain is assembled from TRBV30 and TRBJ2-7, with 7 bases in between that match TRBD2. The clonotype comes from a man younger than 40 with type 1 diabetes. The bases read TGTGCCTGGAGTGTAGTGGGGGAGGGCGAGCAGTACTTC. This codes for CAWSVVGEGEQYF.